The clone carrying this T cell receptor beta chain showed up just a few times. Its antigen is unknown. Germline CDR1 DFQATT, CDR2 SNEGSKA (reference sequence). Trimming took 4 bases from V and 1 from J, leaving 16 bases between them. The CDR3 consists of 15 residues. This sample was taken from a study of T cell repertoires in cytomegalovirus infection. Across the whole study: Shared public TCR beta signatures pointed to both CMV infection and a matching HLA type.

From the reads, TCRdb called clonotypes with MiXCR, one entry per CDR3 protein. Counted here are roughly 230,000 distinct CDR3 sequences, about 12% occurring once; the ten biggest clones make up 1.5% to 2%. Whole-study findings and limits: Dominating the ex vivo response were HLA-C-restricted CMV-specific TCR beta clonotypes. People with CMV and the relevant HLA were identified by cumulative public TCR beta family frequency.

V gene TRBV20-1 combines with J gene TRBJ2-5; D ambiguous. Sequenced sample: PBMCs. The TCR comes from a human donor in good health (CMV status not recorded). Some clones in this sample may be carry-over from other donors' samples. The CDR3 region is CSAIVASTAQETQYF. Here the CDR3 DNA reads TGCAGTGCTATTGTGGCGTCTACAGCCCAAGAGACCCAGTACTTC.